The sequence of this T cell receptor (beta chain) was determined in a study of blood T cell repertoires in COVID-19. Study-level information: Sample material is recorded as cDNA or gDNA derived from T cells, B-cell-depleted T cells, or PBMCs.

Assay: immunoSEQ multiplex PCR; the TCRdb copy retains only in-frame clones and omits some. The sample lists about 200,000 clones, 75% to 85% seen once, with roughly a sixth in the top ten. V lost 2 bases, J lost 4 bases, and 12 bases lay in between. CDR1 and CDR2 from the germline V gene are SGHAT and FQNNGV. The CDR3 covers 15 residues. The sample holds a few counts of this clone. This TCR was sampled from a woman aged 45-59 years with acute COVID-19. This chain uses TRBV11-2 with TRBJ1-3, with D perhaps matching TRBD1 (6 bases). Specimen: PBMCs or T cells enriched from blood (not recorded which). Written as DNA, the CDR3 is TGTGCCAGCAGCTTAATTCAGGGGCAGGGAAACACCATATATTTT. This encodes CASSLIQGQGNTIYF.